The next 30 T cell receptor beta chains were all read from a single sample in a study of blood T cells in healthy people across ages. For the second PCR, which ran for roughly 7 to 11 cycles, a sample-barcoded 5' primer and a J-beta primer mix were used. TCRdb processed the 5' RACE reads anew with MiXCR; each CDR3 protein has one entry. The table shows approximately 690,000 distinct CDR3 sequences, with over 40% occurring only once. Sequenced input: blood. The receptors stem from a man older than 75 in good health.

This clonotype appeared a few times. The rearrangement joins TRBV6-1 to TRBJ2-1; possibly TRBD2 for D (5 bases). Trimming stripped 4 bases from V and 0 bases from J, with 10 bases between. CDR1 is MNHNS and CDR2 is SASEGT in the germline V gene. CDR3 length: 15 residues. CDR3 DNA sequence: TGTGCCAGCAGTGGGACTCGCCTCTCCTACAATGAGCAGTTCTTC. It codes for CASSGTRLSYNEQFF.

The chain recombines TRBV9 with TRBJ2-5, with 12 positions matching TRBD2. The germline V gene has CDR1 SGDLS and CDR2 YYNGEE. The CDR3 runs to 18 residues. V shed 0 bases, J shed 3 bases, and the junction held 9 bases outside the gene matches. The CDR3: CASSVEVDLAGGKETQYF. CDR3 in DNA: TGTGCCAGCAGCGTAGAGGTAGACCTAGCGGGAGGGAAAGAGACCCAGTACTTC.

This clonotype occurred a few times. A much larger clonotype is one base distant, so this may be a read error. V usage is TRBV6-2 or TRBV6-3 and J usage is TRBJ2-7; maybe TRBD2 (5 bases). The V gene lost 6 bases and the J gene lost 3 bases, with 12 bases spanning the gap. From germline, CDR1 is MNHEY and CDR2 SVGEGT. The length of the CDR3 is 13 residues. The DNA for the CDR3 is TGTGCCAGCAGGGGAGACGCTCACTACGAGCAGTACTTC. Amino acids: CASRGDAHYEQYF.

This clonotype was observed a few times. The chain employs TRBV14 and TRBJ2-7; 8 nucleotides line up with TRBD1. Germline-derived CDR1 and CDR2 are SGHDN and FVKESK. CDR3 length equals 17 residues. V lost 4 bases and J lost 1; bases outside the gene matches: 12. DNA for the CDR3: TGTGCCAGCAGCCCATCACCGGGACAGGCAATGTCCTACGAGCAGTACTTC. Amino acid sequence: CASSPSPGQAMSYEQYF.

A few counts support this clonotype. This chain connects TRBV7-2 to TRBJ1-1; D is uncertain. The CDR3 loop spans 12 amino acids. Trimming stripped 2 bases from V and 5 bases from J, with 6 bases between. Per the germline V gene, CDR1 is SGHTA and CDR2 is FQGNSA. CDR3 protein: CASSLPLTEAFF. The CDR3 region has the DNA TGTGCCAGCAGCTTACCACTGACTGAAGCTTTCTTT.

This chain uses TRBV20-1 with TRBJ1-2; 9 bases line up with TRBD1. There are 15 residues in the CDR3. V gave up 2 bases and J gave up 7 bases; unmatched junction bases: 11. CDR1 is DFQATT, CDR2 SNEGSKA, per germline (reference sequence). CDR3 in amino acids: CSARSGTGCASGYTF. The CDR3 DNA follows: TGCAGTGCTAGATCCGGGACAGGGTGCGCGTCTGGCTACACCTTC.

V is TRBV6-2 or TRBV6-3 and J is TRBJ1-5; tentative D call: TRBD1 (5 bases). V was cut by 6 bases and J by 0 bases, with 12 bases left in between. The germline CDR1 and CDR2 sequences are MNHEY and SVGEGT. The CDR3 has 15 amino acids. The DNA for the CDR3 is TGTGCCAGCAGCGGACAACCTTATAGCAATCAGCCCCAGCATTTT. It yields the protein CASSGQPYSNQPQHF.

This chain uses TRBV4-2 with TRBJ1-6, with TRBD1 as a possible D gene (5 bases). This CDR3 spans 16 amino acids. The V and J ends lost 0 bases and 3 bases respectively, with 9 bases between them. The germline CDR1 and CDR2 sequences are LGHNA and YNFKEQ. The CDR3 loop reads CASSQEGGIYNSPLHF. CDR3 DNA sequence: TGTGCCAGCAGCCAAGAGGGGGGGATCTATAATTCACCCCTCCACTTT.

The J gene is TRBJ1-2, the V gene TRBV3-1; D gene unclear. Germline loops: CDR1 LGHDT, CDR2 YNNKEL (reference sequence). The CDR3 is 13 amino acids. The V and J ends lost 4 bases and 6 bases respectively, with 12 bases between them. CDR3 DNA: TGTGCCAGCAGCCGGACTGAGAACGATGGCTACACCTTC. Translation gives CASSRTENDGYTF.

This clonotype was seen more than once but under ten times. The rearrangement uses TRBV20-1 and TRBJ2-5; 8 nucleotides line up with TRBD2. The CDR3 is 14 amino acids. The trim removed 0 bases at V and 5 bases at J, leaving 5 bases unmatched. From germline, CDR1 is DFQATT and CDR2 SNEGSKA (reference sequence). CDR3 nucleotides: TGCAGTGCTAGAGATTCGGGGGGGCCGGAGACCCAGTACTTC. Residues: CSARDSGGPETQYF.

The chain is built from TRBV9 and TRBJ2-1; 11 bases align to TRBD2. CDR3 size: 17 residues. Trimming cost V 4 bases and J 7 bases; bases outside gene matches: 13. Germline assignment: CDR1 SGDLS and CDR2 YYNGEE. DNA of the CDR3: TGTGCCAGCAGCTCAACCTCCGTCACTAGCGGGAGTAATGAGCAGTTCTTC. Protein product: CASSSTSVTSGSNEQFF.

V and J are TRBV7-2 and TRBJ1-4; a weak D match, TRBD1 (5 bases). Germline CDR1 SGHTA, CDR2 FQGNSA. The ends were cut back, 6 bases at V and 2 bases at J, with 13 bases in the middle. The CDR3 consists of 15 residues. The CDR3 protein is CASRNPGSTNEKLFF. CDR3 bases: TGTGCCAGCAGAAATCCAGGGAGCACTAATGAAAAACTGTTTTTT.

Only a few counts were recorded for this clonotype. The gene calls are TRBV6-2 or TRBV6-3 and TRBJ2-5, with TRBD2 matching 8 bases. Germline trimming cut 5 bases from V and 2 bases from J; bases unmatched to any gene: 7. Per germline, CDR1 MNHEY and CDR2 SVGEGT. The CDR3 spans 15 residues. CDR3 protein: CASSPPSGFQETQYF. In DNA form, the CDR3 reads TGTGCCAGCAGTCCCCCTAGCGGGTTTCAAGAGACCCAGTACTTC.

V usage is TRBV3-1 and J usage is TRBJ2-7, with 7 bases fitting TRBD1. This CDR3 comprises 15 residues. Unmatched junction bases numbered 5, after V lost 0 bases and J lost 3 bases. Germline V gene data show CDR1 as LGHDT and CDR2 as YNNKEL (reference sequence). Written as DNA, the CDR3 is TGTGCCAGCAGCCAAGAAGAACAGGGGATCTACGAGCAGTACTTC. Protein sequence: CASSQEEQGIYEQYF.

As concerns this clonotype: A much larger clone sits a single nucleotide away, making a read error possible. The chain is built from TRBV29-1 and TRBJ2-5, with D possibly TRBD2 on 5 matching bases. Germline CDR1 SQVTM, CDR2 ANQGSEA. The CDR3 spans 13 residues. CDR3 sequence reads: CNHRASRGETQYF. The CDR3 DNA is TGCAACCACCGGGCTAGCCGAGGGGAGACCCAGTACTTC. The full variable domain, completed using reference TRBV29-1 and TRBJ2-5, is SAVISQKPSRDICQRGTSLTIQCQVDSQVTMMFWYRQQPGQSLTLIATANQGSEATYESGFVIDKFPISRPNLTFSTLTVSNMSPEDSSIYLCNHRASRGETQYFGPGTRLLVL.

The rearrangement uses TRBV14 and TRBJ2-7; D is undetermined. The germline CDR1 and CDR2 sequences are SGHDN and FVKESK. The CDR3 is 14 amino acids. The V gene lost 1 base and the J gene lost 3 bases, with 10 bases spanning the gap. In DNA form, the CDR3 reads TGTGCCAGCAGCCAAGTTAACGTGCGCTACGAGCAGTACTTC. Translation: CASSQVNVRYEQYF.

The chain is built from TRBV4-2 and TRBJ2-3, with TRBD2 matching over 7 bases. The length of the CDR3 is 16 residues. The germline CDR1 and CDR2 sequences are LGHNA and YNFKEQ. V shed 4 bases and J 1 base; nucleotides not matched to a gene: 8. This CDR3 is CASSPRTRSGTDTQYF. The CDR3 DNA reads as TGTGCCAGCAGCCCCCGGACTAGGTCTGGCACAGATACGCAGTATTTT.

This clonotype was observed once. The rearrangement uses TRBV7-9 and TRBJ2-1; 8 bases agree with TRBD2. The CDR3 loop spans 16 amino acids. CDR1 is SEHNR, CDR2 FQNEAQ, per germline (reference sequence). The V gene end was trimmed by 3 bases and the J gene end by 2 bases; junction bases not matched to a gene: 6. The CDR3 DNA is TGTGCCAGCAGCTTTCCATGGACTAGCCCCTACAATGAGCAGTTCTTC. Amino acid sequence: CASSFPWTSPYNEQFF.

The gene calls are TRBV3-1 and TRBJ2-1, with 10 bases identical to TRBD1. V shed 3 bases and J 4 bases; nucleotides not matched to a gene: 9. Germline CDR1 reads LGHDT; CDR2 reads YNNKEL (reference sequence). The CDR3 length is 17 residues. The CDR3 DNA follows: TGTGCCAGCAGCCATACCAAGGGGGACAGGGGTTACAATGAGCAGTTCTTC. Its protein product is CASSHTKGDRGYNEQFF.

This clonotype was counted only a few times. V gene TRBV2 combines with J gene TRBJ2-1; 10 bases map to TRBD2. With V trimmed by 6 bases and J by 1 base, 18 bases remained unmatched. The germline CDR1 and CDR2 sequences are SNHLY and FYNNEI. This CDR3 spans 20 amino acids. The CDR3 here is CASSESRASGGRGSYNEQFF. As DNA, the CDR3 is TGTGCCAGCAGCGAATCCCGGGCTAGCGGGGGCCGAGGGTCCTACAATGAGCAGTTCTTC.

This clonotype was recorded only once. This sequence joins TRBV4-1 and TRBJ1-2; D possibly corresponds to TRBD1 (6 bases). V dropped 1 base and J dropped 4 bases, with 16 bases sitting between them. This CDR3 comprises 16 residues. Germline V gene sequence: CDR1 MGHRA, CDR2 YSYEKL. CDR3 DNA sequence: TGCGCCAGCAGCCAAGCCGACGGGGGCTCTAGCTATGGCTACACCTTC. Residues: CASSQADGGSSYGYTF.

Many counts were recorded for this clonotype. The chain has TRBV28 and TRBJ1-6, with D unresolved. The germline V and J ends were trimmed by 7 bases and 0 bases, with 16 bases remaining between them. Germline CDR1 is MDHEN and CDR2 is SYDVKM. This CDR3 spans 17 amino acids. CDR3 sequence: CASTLRRDRSYNSPLHF. CDR3 bases: TGTGCCAGCACCTTGAGGAGGGATCGCTCCTATAATTCACCCCTCCACTTT.

CDR3: CASSLNSGSPYEQYF. The CDR3 bases are TGTGCCAGCAGCTTAAACTCTGGGAGTCCCTACGAGCAGTACTTC. The chain is built from TRBV7-3 and TRBJ2-4, with D possibly TRBD2 on 5 matching bases. The J call may be in error: the DNA end matches TRBJ2-7 better. CDR1 is SGHTA, CDR2 FQGTGA, per germline. CDR3 length: 15 residues.

This clonotype has only a few counts. This chain links TRBV6-2 or TRBV6-3 with TRBJ2-5; maybe TRBD2 (6 bases). The CDR3 contains 14 residues. From germline, CDR1 is MNHEY and CDR2 SVGEGT. V shed 8 bases and J shed 5 bases, with 18 bases lying between them. This chain's CDR3 is CASESLAGGETQYF. In nucleotides, the CDR3 is TGTGCCAGCGAAAGTCTAGCCGGAGGGGAGACCCAGTACTTC.

The V call is TRBV6-5, the J call TRBJ2-7, with TRBD1 matching over 8 bases. This CDR3 contains 13 residues. Germline assignment: CDR1 MNHEY and CDR2 SVGAGI. V shed 4 bases, J shed 6 bases, and the junction held 5 bases outside the gene matches. The CDR3, as DNA: TGTGCCAGCAGTTTTGACAGGGGAAGCGAGCAGTACTTC. This sequence encodes CASSFDRGSEQYF.

This chain connects TRBV7-2 to TRBJ2-3, with D tentatively TRBD1 (6 bases). Germline assignment: CDR1 SGHTA and CDR2 FQGNSA. The CDR3 length is 13 residues. Between the trimmed V and J ends, which lost 3 bases and 3 bases, there was a span of 7 bases. CDR3 nucleotides: TGTGCCAGCAGCTTCGACAGGACAGATACGCAGTATTTT. Its translation is CASSFDRTDTQYF.

This clonotype appeared a few times. The chain combines TRBV20-1 with TRBJ2-1, with D perhaps matching TRBD1 (5 bases). Trimming took 6 bases from V and 9 from J, leaving 9 bases between them. The CDR3 runs to 10 residues. Germline V gene sequence: CDR1 DFQATT, CDR2 SNEGSKA (reference sequence). CDR3 loop: CSALGPEQFF. In DNA form, the CDR3 reads TGCAGTGCCCTGGGGCCTGAGCAGTTCTTC.

This clonotype was detected a few times. CDR3 protein: CASTQAAGGVNEQFF. The CDR3 DNA is TGTGCCAGCACACAAGCAGCGGGAGGTGTTAATGAGCAGTTCTTC. The rearrangement uses TRBV6-5 and TRBJ2-1, with 9 bases that match TRBD2. Germline CDR1 is MNHEY and CDR2 is SVGAGI. Trimming at V came to 7 bases and at J to 7 bases, leaving 11 bases not matched to a gene. The CDR3 covers 15 residues.

This chain joins TRBV10-1 and TRBJ1-2, with unresolved D. Trimming cost V 1 base and J 3 bases, with 6 bases left between them. Germline CDR1 WNHNN, CDR2 SYGVQD (reference sequence). The length of the CDR3 is 13 residues. Here the CDR3 DNA reads TGCGCCAGCAGTGAGTACCGCGACTATGGCTACACCTTC. Translating gives CASSEYRDYGYTF.

This clonotype was detected many times. The V and J genes are TRBV20-1 and TRBJ1-5; no firm D call. The V and J ends lost 2 bases and 0 bases respectively, with 5 bases between them. In germline, CDR1 is DFQATT, CDR2 SNEGSKA (reference sequence). The CDR3 runs 13 residues. DNA for the CDR3: TGCAGTGCTAGACCGGATAGCAATCAGCCCCAGCATTTT. Translating gives CSARPDSNQPQHF.